Below, 3 T cell receptor beta chains from the same sample are listed, as sequenced in a study of cytomegalovirus exposure and HLA in healthy donors. The PCR used 60 Vbeta and 13 Jbeta primers. Here immunoSEQ multiplex PCR was the method, and the copy in TCRdb shows in-frame clones only, minus some. The sample yields about 160,000 clones, about 85% seen once. Sequencing used PBMCs. The receptors were gathered from a man aged 18 to 29 in good health and CMV-seropositive.

This clone turned up a few times. V is TRBV6-1 and J is TRBJ2-5; D possibly corresponds to TRBD1 (5 bases). The assigned J gene may be wrong: the sequence end matches TRBJ2-7 better. Germline CDR1 MNHNS, CDR2 SASEGT. The CDR3 runs to 14 residues. CDR3 nucleotides: TGTGCCAGCCACAACCTCGGACATTCCTACGAGCAGTACTTC. Translated: CASHNLGHSYEQYF.

The rearrangement uses TRBV6-6 and TRBJ2-7; D gene uncertain. The CDR3 consists of 14 residues. Germline CDR1 reads MNHNY; CDR2 reads SVGAGI (reference sequence). V shed 4 bases and J shed 0 bases, with 10 bases lying between them. The CDR3 coding sequence is TGTGCCAGCAGTTCCGGGTCGAGCTCCTACGAGCAGTACTTC. Its protein is CASSSGSSSYEQYF.

This clone was seen only a few times. V is TRBV27 and J is TRBJ2-3; D is possibly TRBD2 (5 bases). The CDR3 contains 13 residues. Germline V gene data show CDR1 as MNHEY and CDR2 as SMNVEV (reference sequence). Trimming stripped 7 bases from V and 5 bases from J, with 13 bases between. DNA for the CDR3: TGTGCCAGCATAGCACAACGGGGAGATACGCAGTATTTT. It encodes CASIAQRGDTQYF.